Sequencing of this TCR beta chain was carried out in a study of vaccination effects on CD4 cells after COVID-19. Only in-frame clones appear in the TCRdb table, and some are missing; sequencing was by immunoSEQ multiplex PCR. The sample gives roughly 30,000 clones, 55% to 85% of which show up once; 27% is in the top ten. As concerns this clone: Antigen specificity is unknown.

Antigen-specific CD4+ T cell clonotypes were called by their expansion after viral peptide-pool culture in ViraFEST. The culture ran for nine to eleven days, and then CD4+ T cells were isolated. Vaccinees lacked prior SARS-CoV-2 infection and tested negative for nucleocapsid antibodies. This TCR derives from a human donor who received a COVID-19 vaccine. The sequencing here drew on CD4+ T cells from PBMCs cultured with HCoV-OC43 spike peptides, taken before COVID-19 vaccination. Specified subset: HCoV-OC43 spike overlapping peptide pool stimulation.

The CDR3 nucleotides read TGTGCCAGCAGCGGGGGGGATTCACCCCTCCACTTT. Translated: CASSGGDSPLHF. The chain joins TRBV9 to TRBJ1-6; D perhaps matches TRBD1 (5 bases). The CDR3 totals 12 residues. V lost 3 bases and J 8 bases, leaving 6 bases between the germline ends. Germline CDR1 is SGDLS and CDR2 is YYNGEE.